Listed below are T cell receptor beta chains from one sample, sequenced in a study of beta chain features in type 1 diabetes. The method was immunoSEQ multiplex PCR; TCRdb's version includes in-frame clones alone and lacks a portion of them. Found here are hundreds of thousands of clones, 10% to 15% of them singletons; the top ten hold about 0.017%. The specimen sequenced was naive CD4+ T cells from blood. Receptors were obtained from a man in his late teens or twenties in good health. CDR3s leave out the opening cysteine and the closing phenylalanine or tryptophan. D genes are given only for firm matches.

j_call v_call d_call cdr3_aa
TRBJ2-7 TRBV28 NA ASSLMPGWDEQY
TRBJ1-1 TRBV6-5 NA ASSSPRQNTEAF
TRBJ2-1 TRBV28 NA ASSPQLNEQF
TRBJ2-7 TRBV7-2 NA ASSLGGVRYEQY
TRBJ2-6 TRBV18 NA ASSPLRVSGANVLT
TRBJ2-7 TRBV7-9 NA ASSIPARGLYEQY
TRBJ2-1 TRBV4-2 NA ASSQYLSRGATYNEQF
TRBJ2-7 TRBV30 NA AWSPGREQY
TRBJ2-7 TRBV7-3 TRBD2 ASSLFGGAYEQY
TRBJ2-1 TRBV7-2 TRBD2 ASSIMGLAGERRQF
TRBJ2-6 TRBV5-1 NA ASSLGGSVYGNVLT
TRBJ1-5 TRBV18 TRBD1 ASSPPGQGVHQPQH
TRBJ2-7 TRBV18 NA ASSPPKPNREQY
TRBJ2-7 TRBV18 NA ASSPLTGGKSYEQY
TRBJ2-1 TRBV5-4 NA ASSRPGGTLYNEQF
TRBJ2-2 TRBV10-3 TRBD1 AISEKGQGYPGELF
TRBJ1-2 TRBV28 NA ASSPSSNYGYT
TRBJ2-2 TRBV12-5 NA ASGLATGELF
TRBJ2-3 TRBV7-3 TRBD1 ASSSDRGSDTQY
TRBJ2-1 TRBV11-3 TRBD2 ASSLEGTSGPAGEQF
TRBJ2-3 TRBV25-1 NA ASSEPGGTDTQY
TRBJ1-1 TRBV28 NA ASSFVDRLNTEAF
TRBJ2-3 TRBV4-3 NA ASSQLATDTQY